Below, 28 T cell receptor beta chains from the same sample are listed, as sequenced in a study of shared clonotypes between healthy human individuals. Only in-frame clones appear in the TCRdb table, and some are missing; sequencing was by immunoSEQ multiplex PCR. The sample shows some 2 million clones, about 95% of them seen only once. Cells designated naive CD8 were CD45RO-negative and were positively selected for CCR7, with terminally differentiated effector memory CD45RA+ cells excluded. The sample taken for sequencing was naive CD8+ T cells sorted from blood. The receptors originated from a young man in good health.

This rearrangement joins TRBV30 to TRBJ1-2, with D possibly being TRBD1 (5 bases). Trimming removed 0 bases at V and 7 bases at J, with 9 bases between. Germline assignment: CDR1 GTSNPN and CDR2 SVGIG (reference sequence). The CDR3 length is 12 residues. The DNA for the CDR3 is TGTGCCTGGAGTGTACCGGGGGTTGGCTACACCTTC. Residues: CAWSVPGVGYTF.

This chain connects TRBV10-3 to TRBJ2-5; TRBD2 matches at 9 bases. Germline V gene data show CDR1 as ENHRY and CDR2 as SYGVKD. The CDR3 extends over 13 amino acids. The trim removed 8 bases at V and 3 bases at J, leaving 4 bases unmatched. The CDR3, as DNA: TGTGCCATCTCTAGCGGGATCGAAGAGACCCAGTACTTC. It encodes CAISSGIEETQYF.

On this clone: Other DNA sequences in the sample encode the same CDR3. The chain uses TRBV5-1 and TRBJ1-1; D gene uncertain. The CDR3 sequence is 14 residues long. In germline, CDR1 is SGHRS, CDR2 YFSETQ. V was clipped by 0 bases and J by 1 base, with 7 bases between them. The CDR3: CASSLGAENTEAFF. The DNA for the CDR3 is TGCGCCAGCAGCTTGGGGGCGGAGAACACTGAAGCTTTCTTT.

This clone was observed a single time. The V gene is TRBV28, the J gene TRBJ1-4; no definite D call. Germline loops: CDR1 MDHEN, CDR2 SYDVKM. V was cut by 2 bases and J by 7 bases, with 20 bases left in between. The CDR3 totals 17 residues. Here the CDR3 reads CASSLTLPQTEVEKLFF. Written as DNA, the CDR3 is TGTGCCAGCAGTTTAACTCTCCCACAGACCGAGGTTGAAAAACTGTTTTTT. Supplemented by reference TRBV28 and TRBJ1-4, the full variable domain reads DVKVTQSSRYLVKRTGEKVFLECVQDMDHENMFWYRQDPGLGLRLIYFSYDVKMKEKGDIPEGYSVSREKKERFSLILESASTNQTSMYLCASSLTLPQTEVEKLFFGSGTQLSVL.

This clone was recorded a few times. V gene TRBV2 combines with J gene TRBJ1-5; weak D call: TRBD1 (5 bases). This CDR3 region has 14 residues. In germline, CDR1 is SNHLY, CDR2 FYNNEI. With 1 base removed from V and 7 bases from J, the gap between germline ends came to 11 bases. The CDR3 coding sequence is TGTGCCAGCAGTGAAGTCGAGGGGCTCCAGCCCCAGCATTTT. Protein: CASSEVEGLQPQHF. The entire variable domain, with the rest obtained from reference TRBV2 and TRBJ1-5, is as follows: EPEVTQTPSHQVTQMGQEVILRCVPISNHLYFYWYRQILGQKVEFLVSFYNNEISEKSEIFDDQFSVERPDGSNFTLKIRSTKLEDSAMYFCASSEVEGLQPQHFGDGTRLSIL.

V is TRBV4-1 and J is TRBJ1-5; the match to TRBD1 covers 9 bases. The length of the CDR3 is 19 residues. With V trimmed by 6 bases and J by 2 bases, 17 bases remained unmatched. Germline loops: CDR1 MGHRA, CDR2 YSYEKL. CDR3 amino acids: CASSREGTGTNGGNQPQHF. DNA for the CDR3: TGCGCCAGCAGTCGAGAAGGGACAGGGACAAATGGGGGCAATCAGCCCCAGCATTTT.

This chain joins TRBV6-5 and TRBJ2-2; no clear D. This CDR3 is 15 amino acids long. The V end was cut by 2 bases, the J end by 1 base, with 8 bases between. Germline V gene sequence: CDR1 MNHEY, CDR2 SVGAGI. The DNA of the CDR3 is TGTGCCAGCAGTTACGAGGCGGTGAACACCGGGGAGCTGTTTTTT. This codes for CASSYEAVNTGELFF.

The chain uses TRBV7-9 and TRBJ2-5, with D possibly being TRBD1 (6 bases). Germline CDR1 is SEHNR and CDR2 is FQNEAQ (reference sequence). Deletions cut 4 bases from V and 4 bases from J, with 19 bases between. This CDR3 contains 16 residues. The CDR3 is CASSSREQGFRETQYF. The CDR3 bases are TGTGCCAGCAGCTCCAGGGAGCAGGGGTTTAGAGAGACCCAGTACTTC.

Of note for this clone: The junction departs from germline at one end; a sequencing error may be responsible. The V call is TRBV13, the J call TRBJ2-7; maybe TRBD1 (6 bases). The CDR3 runs to 14 residues. From germline, CDR1 is PRHDT and CDR2 FYEKMQ (reference sequence). The CDR3 sequence: CASSSGTLSDEQYF. CDR3 bases: TGTGCCAGCAGCTCCGGGACACTCTCCGACGAGCAGTACTTC.

The V call is TRBV5-6, the J call TRBJ2-5; D is ambiguous. V shed 4 bases and J shed 5 bases, with 9 bases lying between them. Germline loops: CDR1 SGHDT, CDR2 YYEEEE. This CDR3 is 12 amino acids long. CDR3 region: CASSLRVETQYF. As DNA, the CDR3 is TGTGCCAGCAGCCTACGTGTTGAGACCCAGTACTTC.

This rearrangement joins TRBV30 to TRBJ2-3; D remains unclear. This CDR3 is 12 amino acids long. Trimming took off 2 bases at V and 2 bases at J, with 5 bases between the two ends. The V gene's germline CDR1 is GTSNPN and CDR2 SVGIG (reference sequence). CDR3 in amino acids: CAWSPLTDTQYF. CDR3 sequence (DNA): TGTGCCTGGAGTCCCCTCACAGATACGCAGTATTTT. Full variable domain (outside the CDR3, taken from reference TRBV30 and TRBJ2-3): SQTIHQWPATLVQPVGSPLSLECTVEGTSNPNLYWYRQAAGRGLQLLFYSVGIGQISSEVPQNLSASRPQDRQFILSSKKLLLSDSGFYLCAWSPLTDTQYFGPGTRLTVL.

The rearrangement uses TRBV27 and TRBJ1-5; the D gene is possibly TRBD1 (5 bases). Germline lookup yields CDR1 MNHEY and CDR2 SMNVEV (reference sequence). V was clipped by 3 bases and J by 6 bases, with 15 bases between them. The CDR3 spans 15 residues. CDR3 in amino acids: CASSFTGGGGQPQHF. CDR3 bases: TGTGCCAGCAGTTTCACCGGGGGGGGTGGTCAGCCCCAGCATTTT.

The rearrangement links TRBV5-6 to TRBJ2-3, with unresolved D. Looked up from germline, CDR1 is SGHDT and CDR2 is YYEEEE. Trimming took off 0 bases at V and 2 bases at J, with 10 bases between the two ends. CDR3 length: 15 residues. CDR3 sequence: CASSLDFQFTDTQYF. In DNA form, the CDR3 reads TGTGCCAGCAGCTTGGACTTTCAGTTCACAGATACGCAGTATTTT.

This sequence joins TRBV7-9 and TRBJ2-7, with D possibly being TRBD1 (5 bases). The CDR3 spans 15 residues. V gave up 1 base and J gave up 2 bases, with 12 bases separating them. CDR1 is SEHNR and CDR2 is FQNEAQ in the germline V gene (reference sequence). CDR3 bases: TGTGCCAGCAGCTTAGGTTTCGGACAAACCTACGAGCAGTACTTC. It codes for CASSLGFGQTYEQYF.

The chain has TRBV5-4 and TRBJ2-7, with TRBD1 matching 7 bases. The CDR3 loop spans 13 amino acids. J lost 4 bases, V lost 4 bases, and 5 bases had no gene match. Germline V gives CDR1 SGHNT, CDR2 YYREEE (reference sequence). CDR3 protein: CASSLQGIYEQYF. Written as DNA, the CDR3 is TGTGCCAGCAGCCTACAGGGGATATACGAGCAGTACTTC.

The rearrangement uses TRBV13 and TRBJ2-7; 8 bases line up with TRBD1. V dropped 5 bases and J dropped 7; count of bases not matched to a gene: 7. CDR3 length: 13 amino acids. Germline-derived CDR1 and CDR2 are PRHDT and FYEKMQ (reference sequence). The CDR3 region has the DNA TGTGCCAGCAGCGGCCAGGGGGCAAGGGAGCAGTACTTC. Translating it yields CASSGQGAREQYF.

This clone was detected once. The CDR3 spells CASSPGSTGSEQYF. The CDR3 DNA is TGTGCCAGCTCACCAGGATCGACGGGAAGCGAGCAGTACTTC. The rearrangement links TRBV18 to TRBJ2-7, with D tentatively TRBD2 (5 bases). The CDR3 extends over 14 amino acids. Germline V CDR1 and CDR2: KGHSH, LQKENI. V lost 2 bases, J lost 6 bases, and 14 bases lay in between.

V gene TRBV23-1 combines with J gene TRBJ2-7; maybe TRBD1 (6 bases). TRBV23-1 is classed as an ORF, of uncertain function. This CDR3 has 17 residues. Trimming took off 3 bases at V and 2 bases at J, with 20 bases between the two ends. CDR3 sequence: CASSHSPPGTPTYEQYF. The CDR3 bases are TGCGCCAGCAGTCATTCTCCTCCCGGGACACCAACCTACGAGCAGTACTTC.

The V and J genes are TRBV5-5 and TRBJ1-3; the D is unclear. The CDR3 has 17 amino acids. Germline V gene data show CDR1 as SGHKS and CDR2 as YYEKEE (reference sequence). V was shortened by 3 bases and J by 0 bases, with 16 bases between the two germline ends. CDR3 bases: TGTGCCAGCAGCTGGAGTGATGAGTGGGACTCTGGAAACACCATATATTTT. Its translation is CASSWSDEWDSGNTIYF.

Only one count was recorded for this clone. This chain uses TRBV4-1 with TRBJ2-1; D gene uncertain. The CDR3 is made up of 16 amino acids. Trimming removed 3 bases from V and 4 bases from J, with 16 bases in between. Germline CDR1 reads MGHRA; CDR2 reads YSYEKL. The CDR3 DNA reads as TGCGCCAGCAGCCACCTGACCGACTCCCCTTACAATGAGCAGTTCTTC. This encodes CASSHLTDSPYNEQFF.

The V call is TRBV27, the J call TRBJ2-1, with 7 nucleotides matching TRBD2. This CDR3 is 18 amino acids long. Trimming cost V 0 bases and J 7 bases; bases outside gene matches: 15. Germline CDR1 is MNHEY and CDR2 is SMNVEV (reference sequence). This CDR3 reads CASSLSFRDWGGRNEQFF. CDR3 coding DNA: TGTGCCAGCAGTTTATCCTTCCGGGACTGGGGCGGGAGAAATGAGCAGTTCTTC.

V is TRBV28 and J is TRBJ2-7, with D hard to call. The germline CDR1 and CDR2 sequences are MDHEN and SYDVKM. This CDR3 contains 11 residues. Deletions cut 3 bases from V and 5 bases from J, with 5 bases between. CDR3 nucleotide sequence: TGTGCCAGCAGTTTTCTCAACGAGCAGTACTTC. Translating it yields CASSFLNEQYF.

The gene calls are TRBV4-3 and TRBJ1-2; 8 bases are a match to TRBD1. Germline V gives CDR1 LGHNA, CDR2 YSLEER. This CDR3 spans 14 amino acids. The V segment lost 4 bases and the J segment 4 bases; nucleotides outside the gene matches: 5. CDR3 region: CASSPQGEFYGYTF. The DNA for the CDR3 is TGCGCCAGCAGCCCACAGGGGGAATTCTATGGCTACACCTTC.

The rearrangement uses TRBV28 and TRBJ2-7; 7 bases align to TRBD2. This CDR3 contains 14 residues. The V gene end was trimmed by 3 bases and the J gene end by 6 bases; junction bases not matched to a gene: 8. From germline, CDR1 is MDHEN and CDR2 SYDVKM. The CDR3 loop is CASSLFEGLFEQYF. The CDR3 DNA follows: TGTGCCAGCAGTTTGTTCGAGGGACTATTCGAGCAGTACTTC.

The rearrangement joins TRBV2 to TRBJ1-1; D is unresolved. V lost 9 bases and J 5 bases, leaving 10 bases between the germline ends. CDR3 length: 11 residues. Per germline, CDR1 SNHLY and CDR2 FYNNEI. CDR3 in DNA: TGTGCCAGGAAGTTTGGAACTGAAGCTTTCTTT. Its translation is CARKFGTEAFF.

This clone was seen only once. The gene calls are TRBV28 and TRBJ1-4; TRBD1 might be the D (5 bases). The CDR3 is made up of 14 amino acids. Between the trimmed V and J ends, which lost 6 bases and 0 bases, there was a span of 8 bases. Germline assignment: CDR1 MDHEN and CDR2 SYDVKM. CDR3 DNA sequence: TGTGCCAGCAGGTTGACAGCAACTAATGAAAAACTGTTTTTT. Protein: CASRLTATNEKLFF. Filled out from reference TRBV28 and TRBJ1-4, the complete variable domain reads DVKVTQSSRYLVKRTGEKVFLECVQDMDHENMFWYRQDPGLGLRLIYFSYDVKMKEKGDIPEGYSVSREKKERFSLILESASTNQTSMYLCASRLTATNEKLFFGSGTQLSVL.

V gene TRBV5-6 combines with J gene TRBJ1-1; D might be TRBD1 (6 bases). The CDR3 contains 14 residues. V dropped 4 bases and J dropped 4 bases, with 14 bases sitting between them. Germline V gives CDR1 SGHDT, CDR2 YYEEEE. CDR3 in DNA: TGTGCCAGCAGCCTTCACGGAGGGGGCACTGAAGCTTTCTTT. Its protein is CASSLHGGGTEAFF.

This chain joins TRBV5-8 and TRBJ2-2; D is unresolved. V was clipped by 2 bases and J by 2 bases, with 10 bases between them. The CDR3 length is 15 residues. Germline values: CDR1 SGHTS, CDR2 YDEGEE. The DNA of the CDR3 is TGTGCCAGCAGCTTAAGGGTCTTTAACACCGGGGAGCTGTTTTTT. Translation gives CASSLRVFNTGELFF.